This is a list of T cell receptor beta chains from one sample in a study of blood T cells in healthy people across ages. MiXCR, applied by TCRdb to the 5' RACE reads, yields one record per CDR3 protein. Here the sample spans around 1,000,000 distinct CDR3 sequences, more than 30% being singletons. Sequencing used blood. The origin of the receptors is a man between 18 and 35 years old in good health. Both conserved end residues are part of each CDR3. A D gene is named only where the DNA matches it firmly. Expanded clones are given a class, and other clones once, few, many or no size at all.

abundance	j_gene	v_gene	d_gene	CDR3aa	CDR3nt
-	TRBJ1-5	TRBV4-2	-	CASSQVHGGLTDTQHF	TGTGCCAGCAGCCAAGTCCACGGGGGTTTGACAGATACGCAGCATTTT
many	TRBJ2-5	TRBV6-5	-	CASSYSGAQETQYF	TGTGCCAGCAGTTACTCTGGGGCCCAAGAGACCCAGTACTTC
few	TRBJ2-7	TRBV27	-	CASSLDFYLGEQYF	TGTGCCAGCAGTCTGGACTTCTACCTGGGGGAGCAGTACTTC
-	TRBJ2-3	TRBV7-2	TRBD1	CTSSTTGVADTQYF	TGTACCAGCAGCACGACAGGGGTCGCAGATACGCAGTATTTT
few	TRBJ1-2	TRBV12-3/TRBV12-4	-	CASSFANDGYTF	TGTGCCAGCAGTTTCGCGAATGATGGCTACACCTTC
-	TRBJ1-4	TRBV9	-	CASSLLAADEKLFF	TGTGCCAGCAGCCTCCTCGCCGCGGATGAAAAACTGTTTTTT
once	TRBJ2-3	TRBV24-1	TRBD2	CATSVHGGTDTQYF	TGTGCCACCAGTGTGCACGGGGGGACAGATACGCAGTATTTT
-	TRBJ1-1	TRBV20-1	-	CSARGPGTGSEAFF	TGCAGTGCTAGAGGGCCAGGGACGGGATCTGAAGCTTTCTTT
few	TRBJ2-1	TRBV6-2/TRBV6-3	TRBD2	CASSYTLAGGPNEQFF	TGTGCCAGCAGTTACACACTAGCGGGGGGGCCGAATGAGCAGTTCTTC
-	TRBJ2-7	TRBV12-3/TRBV12-4	TRBD2	CASSFRTGGAYEQYF	TGTGCCAGCAGTTTCAGGACGGGGGGAGCCTACGAGCAGTACTTC
few	TRBJ2-1	TRBV7-3	-	CASKWGATSNEQFF	TGTGCCAGCAAATGGGGGGCCACGTCCAATGAGCAGTTCTTC
few	TRBJ1-1	TRBV7-3	TRBD1	CASSSTGKRTEAFF	TGTGCCAGCAGCTCGACAGGGAAGAGGACTGAAGCTTTCTTT
-	TRBJ1-1	TRBV12-3/TRBV12-4	-	CASSLGTAIEAFF	TGTGCCAGCAGTTTAGGGACAGCTATTGAAGCTTTCTTT
few	TRBJ1-5	TRBV21-1	-	CASSTLGGISNQPQHF	TGTGCCAGCAGCACCCTGGGGGGGATAAGCAATCAGCCCCAGCATTTT
once	TRBJ2-4	TRBV3-1	TRBD2	CASSQGLAGGQYF	TGTGCCAGCAGCCAAGGACTAGCGGGAGGGCAGTACTTC
-	TRBJ1-1	TRBV18	TRBD1	CASSPNRGKAFF	TGTGCCAGCTCACCAAACAGGGGCAAAGCTTTCTTT
-	TRBJ1-5	TRBV2	-	CASSPGTQNQPQHF	TGTGCCAGCAGCCCCGGGACCCAGAATCAGCCCCAGCATTTT
-	TRBJ1-6	TRBV4-1	-	CASSQEHAGDSYNSPLHF	TGCGCCAGCAGCCAAGAGCACGCGGGGGACTCCTATAATTCACCCCTCCACTTT
few	TRBJ2-7	TRBV27	-	CASRALGGLAEQYF	TGTGCCAGCAGGGCCTTGGGGGGATTGGCCGAGCAGTACTTC
few	TRBJ1-1	TRBV29-1	TRBD1	CSADRGRGNTEAFF	TGCAGCGCCGACAGGGGGCGAGGGAACACTGAAGCTTTCTTT
few	TRBJ1-2	TRBV20-1	TRBD1	CSARTQGDYGYTF	TGCAGTGCTAGAACACAGGGGGACTATGGCTACACCTTC
once	TRBJ2-3	TRBV7-9	TRBD2	CASSLPRTSGDPTDTQYF	TGTGCCAGCAGCTTACCTCGGACTAGCGGGGACCCCACAGATACGCAGTATTTT
many	TRBJ2-3	TRBV28	-	CASSLGPGQPGTDTQYF	TGTGCCAGCAGTTTAGGTCCCGGACAACCGGGCACAGATACGCAGTATTTT
-	TRBJ2-1	TRBV6-2/TRBV6-3	TRBD1	CASSISQGASYNEQFF	TGTGCCAGCAGTATTTCGCAGGGGGCTTCATACAATGAGCAGTTCTTC
many	TRBJ2-7	TRBV29-1	-	CSVEGAGAAQYF	TGCAGCGTTGAAGGTGCAGGGGCAGCGCAGTACTTC
-	TRBJ2-6	TRBV28	-	CASSLGSRTSGTNVLTF	TGTGCCAGCAGTTTGGGGTCTAGAACTTCTGGGACCAACGTCCTGACTTTC
-	TRBJ1-1	TRBV5-1	-	CASSLEDSNTEAFF	TGCGCCAGCAGCTTGGAGGACAGCAACACTGAAGCTTTCTTT
few	TRBJ1-2	TRBV6-6	-	CASSYKQAVNYGYTF	TGTGCCAGCAGTTACAAACAGGCGGTTAACTATGGCTACACCTTC
-	TRBJ2-5	TRBV27	TRBD2	CASRPGLQQETQYF	TGTGCCAGCAGACCGGGACTACAACAAGAGACCCAGTACTTC
few	TRBJ2-1	TRBV4-3	-	CASSQDRWANEQFF	TGCGCCAGCAGCCAAGATCGGTGGGCCAATGAGCAGTTCTTC
-	TRBJ1-5	TRBV20-1	-	CSARSERNQPQHF	TGCAGTGCTAGATCAGAGCGCAATCAGCCCCAGCATTTT
-	TRBJ1-1	TRBV7-2	-	CASSLMGGEAEAFF	TGTGCCAGCAGCTTAATGGGGGGAGAGGCTGAAGCTTTCTTT
-	TRBJ2-1	TRBV6-5	TRBD1	CASRGGRSNEQFF	TGTGCCAGCCGAGGGGGCAGAAGCAATGAGCAGTTCTTC
-	TRBJ2-7	TRBV21-1	-	CASSSQPEQYF	TGTGCCAGCTCTTCACAGCCCGAGCAGTACTTC
-	TRBJ1-2	TRBV7-2	-	CASSFTSGTMRGYTF	TGTGCCAGCAGCTTTACCTCCGGGACAATGAGAGGCTACACCTTC
-	TRBJ2-6	TRBV27	TRBD1	CASRLTRTGNSGANVLTF	TGTGCCAGCAGATTAACCAGGACAGGCAACTCTGGGGCCAACGTCCTGACTTTC
once	TRBJ2-2	TRBV6-5	-	CASSYSNSNTGELFF	TGTGCCAGCAGTTACTCGAATTCGAACACCGGGGAGCTGTTTTTT
few	TRBJ2-5	TRBV7-2	TRBD2	CASSRGGTETQYF	TGTGCCAGCAGCCGGGGGGGAACAGAGACCCAGTACTTC
many	TRBJ2-7	TRBV12-3/TRBV12-4	TRBD2	CASSFSRRGVDYEQYF	TGTGCCAGCAGTTTCTCGCGGCGGGGGGTCGACTACGAGCAGTACTTC
-	TRBJ2-2	TRBV2	-	CAILLVSGELFF	TGTGCCATCCTACTAGTTTCCGGGGAGCTGTTTTTT
-	TRBJ1-3	TRBV7-9	-	CASSLVQSAHSGNTIYF	TGTGCCAGCAGCTTAGTTCAGTCGGCTCACTCTGGAAACACCATATATTTT
-	TRBJ2-3	TRBV9	-	CASSVERVDTQYF	TGTGCCAGCAGCGTAGAGCGAGTGGATACGCAGTATTTT
-	TRBJ1-1	TRBV25-1	-	CASSPGGVRDTEAFF	TGTGCCAGCAGCCCGGGGGGGGTAAGGGACACTGAAGCTTTCTTT
few	TRBJ1-4	TRBV4-2	-	CASSPHVRQDNEKLFF	TGTGCCAGCAGCCCGCACGTCAGACAGGATAATGAAAAACTGTTTTTT
-	TRBJ2-3	TRBV5-6	-	CASSLIVDATDTQYF	TGTGCCAGCAGCCTTATTGTAGACGCCACAGATACGCAGTATTTT
few	TRBJ1-2	TRBV18	TRBD1	CASSPPRDRANYGYTF	TGTGCCAGCTCACCACCGCGGGACAGGGCAAACTATGGCTACACCTTC
-	TRBJ1-1	TRBV6-6	TRBD1	CASSEKNRGRTEAFF	TGTGCCAGCAGCGAAAAGAACAGGGGAAGGACTGAAGCTTTCTTT
-	TRBJ2-5	TRBV3-1	-	CASSQGSPGMNEQYF	TGTGCCAGCAGCCAAGGATCGCCGGGAATGAATGAGCAGTACTTC
few	TRBJ2-1	TRBV5-1	TRBD2	CASSAGLANNEQFF	TGCGCCAGCAGCGCGGGACTAGCGAACAATGAGCAGTTCTTC
many	TRBJ1-2	TRBV6-5	-	CASSHPSPENGYTF	TGTGCCAGCAGTCATCCGTCTCCAGAGAATGGCTACACCTTC
few	TRBJ1-6	TRBV12-3/TRBV12-4	TRBD1	CASSRDRVNSPLHF	TGTGCCAGCAGTCGCGACAGGGTCAATTCACCCCTCCACTTT
-	TRBJ2-5	TRBV20-1	TRBD2	CSASRRGGQETQYF	TGCAGTGCTAGTCGACGGGGGGGCCAAGAGACCCAGTACTTC
-	TRBJ2-7	TRBV4-3	-	CASSPTTEGYEQYF	TGCGCCAGCAGCCCGACGACAGAAGGGTACGAGCAGTACTTC
few	TRBJ2-1	TRBV6-2/TRBV6-3	TRBD1	CAGETGGGYNEQFF	TGTGCCGGAGAAACAGGGGGCGGCTACAATGAGCAGTTCTTC
-	TRBJ1-4	TRBV3-1	TRBD1	CASSQGTGGREKLFF	TGTGCCAGCAGCCAAGGAACAGGGGGCAGGGAAAAACTGTTTTTT
many	TRBJ2-5	TRBV4-3	-	CASSQEVSLGLKETQYF	TGCGCCAGCAGCCAAGAAGTGTCCCTGGGGCTTAAAGAGACCCAGTACTTC
-	TRBJ2-1	TRBV7-6	TRBD2	CASSRLAGGIYNEQFF	TGTGCCAGCAGCAGACTAGCGGGGGGTATATACAATGAGCAGTTCTTC
-	TRBJ1-2	TRBV20-1	-	CSASTGFNYGYTF	TGCAGTGCGTCGACAGGTTTTAACTATGGCTACACCTTC